This T cell receptor beta chain was observed in a study of OX40 agonist ivuxolimab in advanced cancers. The overall study: The patients' treatment was ivuxolimab, an agonistic anti-OX40 (CD134) antibody. Among those treated, three patients had partial responses, one with hepatocellular carcinoma and two with cutaneous melanoma. The dose-escalation cohort had hepatocellular carcinoma, melanoma, renal cell or head and neck cancer.

Trimming shortened V by 3 bases and J by 4 bases, and 10 bases separated the two germline ends. Germline assignment: CDR1 MNHEY and CDR2 SMNVEV (reference sequence). CDR3 length equals 13 residues. The assay was immunoSEQ multiplex PCR, and TCRdb's table has in-frame clones only and misses some. This sample has some 77,000 clones, with roughly 88% found just once. This clone was observed a handful of times. The clonotype originates from an adult with an advanced solid tumor such as melanoma, head and neck, liver or kidney cancer. The sequenced sample was CD4+ or CD8+ T cells sorted from blood, obtained in a trial of the OX40 agonist ivuxolimab. The gene calls are TRBV27 and TRBJ2-7; D may correspond to TRBD1 or TRBD2 (6 bases each). The CDR3 reads CASSLEGTYEQYF. DNA of the CDR3: TGTGCCAGCAGTTTGGAGGGGACATACGAGCAGTACTTC.